This is a list of T cell receptor beta chains from one sample in a study of Ad26.COV2.S vaccination and SARS-CoV-2 variants. The assay was immunoSEQ multiplex PCR, and TCRdb's table has in-frame clones only and misses some. The sample holds around 450,000 clones; 80% to 90% are singletons and the top ten take 1.5% to 2%. The sample was peripheral blood, taken in a trial of Ad26.COV2.S vaccine versus placebo. These receptors originate from a person aged 18-65 years who received the Ad26.COV2.S COVID-19 vaccine or a placebo. Each CDR3 is given with its conserved first and last residue. The D gene is left open where the match is weak. Not all rows give a size; the values are once, few, many and, for expanded clones, a class.

CDR3nt,CDR3aa,len,j_gene,d_gene,abundance,v_gene
TGTGCCAGCAGTGAAGCGTCAGTCAATCGGCCCCAGCATTTT,CASSEASVNRPQHF,14,TRBJ1-5,-,-,TRBV6-1
TGTGCCAGCAGCTTAGTTAGCGGGATGAGCACAGATACGCAGTATTTT,CASSLVSGMSTDTQYF,16,TRBJ2-3,TRBD2,-,TRBV7-8
TGTGCCAGCAGCTTTTCCTCGTACCAAGAGACCCAGTACTTC,CASSFSSYQETQYF,14,TRBJ2-5,-,-,TRBV11-2
TGTGCCAGTAAGGCCGGGACGGCAAGCTCTGGGGCCAACGTCCTGACTTTC,CASKAGTASSGANVLTF,17,TRBJ2-6,-,-,TRBV27
TGTGCCAGCAGCTTAACAGCGAACACCGGGGAGCTGTTTTTT,CASSLTANTGELFF,14,TRBJ2-2,-,once,TRBV7-9
TGTGCCAGCAGTGGCCCTTTGGGGGGAAACAATCAGCCCCAGCATTTT,CASSGPLGGNNQPQHF,16,TRBJ1-5,-,few,TRBV25-1
TGTGCCAGCAGCTTATTCAGGATGCGCGTGGGCTCTGGGGCCAACGTCCTGACTTTC,CASSLFRMRVGSGANVLTF,19,TRBJ2-6,-,-,TRBV7-9
TGTGCCAGCAGTAAAACAGATGAAAAACTGTTTTTT,CASSKTDEKLFF,12,TRBJ1-4,-,-,TRBV21-1
TGTGCCAGCAGCCCTAGCGGGACCGGCTTAAGGGAGCAGTTCTTC,CASSPSGTGLREQFF,15,TRBJ2-1,TRBD2,once,TRBV7-9
TGTGCCAGCAGCTTAATTCCTAGCGGGGGTGTGGACAATGAGCAGTTCTTC,CASSLIPSGGVDNEQFF,17,TRBJ2-1,TRBD2,-,TRBV7-3
TGTGCCAGCAGTGACTTACGGGGATCACCCCTCCACTTT,CASSDLRGSPLHF,13,TRBJ1-6,-,once,TRBV2
TGTGCCAGCAGTTACTCGACTGGCGGCGAGCAGTACTTC,CASSYSTGGEQYF,13,TRBJ2-7,-,-,TRBV6-2/TRBV6-3
TGTGCCACCAGTGATTTAGACGGGAGTGGTGAGCAGTTCTTC,CATSDLDGSGEQFF,14,TRBJ2-1,-,-,TRBV24-1
TGTGCCATCAGTGAGTCGAGGGCACGACAAGGCACTGAAGCTTTCTTT,CAISESRARQGTEAFF,16,TRBJ1-1,-,once,TRBV10-3
TGTGCCAGCAGTTTATCCAGCCTGGCGCAGTATTTT,CASSLSSLAQYF,12,TRBJ2-3,-,-,TRBV28
TGTGCCAGCAGTTTACGTTACGAGCAGTACTTC,CASSLRYEQYF,11,TRBJ2-7,-,-,TRBV28
TGTGCCAGCAGTTTATTCGGCGGTACTGAAGCTTTCTTT,CASSLFGGTEAFF,13,TRBJ1-1,-,-,TRBV27
TGTGCCAGCAGTTTATCAGTCCCCTATGGCTACACCTTC,CASSLSVPYGYTF,13,TRBJ1-2,-,-,TRBV28
TGTGCCAGCAGCCCAGGGTGGAGAGGCTACACCTTC,CASSPGWRGYTF,12,TRBJ1-2,-,-,TRBV11-2
TGTGCCAGCAATCGGGCCGGGCTAGGGTATGGCTACACCTTC,CASNRAGLGYGYTF,14,TRBJ1-2,-,-,TRBV11-2
TGTGCCAGTAGGACTACAGGGGTGGTCTATAATTCACCCCTCCACTTT,CASRTTGVVYNSPLHF,16,TRBJ1-6,TRBD1,few,TRBV19
TGCGCCAGCAGCCACCCAGAGGATAGCGGTGCCTCCCCACATACGCAGTATTTT,CASSHPEDSGASPHTQYF,18,TRBJ2-3,-,-,TRBV4-1
TGCGCCAGCAGCCAAGTGGCAGGGGGCCTTGAAAAACTGTTTTTT,CASSQVAGGLEKLFF,15,TRBJ1-4,TRBD1,-,TRBV4-1
TGTGCCAGCAGCTTCTCGGGTTCTGGAAACACCATATATTTT,CASSFSGSGNTIYF,14,TRBJ1-3,-,few,TRBV7-2
TGTGCCAGCAGTACAGCTTGGACCGGGGAGCTGTTTTTT,CASSTAWTGELFF,13,TRBJ2-2,-,-,TRBV12-3/TRBV12-4